The clone carrying this T cell receptor (beta chain) has a count of ten or more. As yet, its antigen is unknown. The study left out patients who had uncontrolled infection, other autoimmune disease, pregnancy or lactation. Together with thyroid ultrasound, orbital computed tomography, serum thyroxine and TRAb, clinical symptoms were used for diagnoses. Trimming removed 8 bases from V and 0 bases from J, with 16 bases in between. Germline V CDR1 and CDR2: SNHLY, FYNNEI. The CDR3 loop spans 16 amino acids. This entry is derived from a study of T cells in Graves' hyperthyroidism and ophthalmopathy. Amplification yielded TCR beta CDR3 regions, with RNA transcripts as the source. HTBI primers were the set used in a first-round RT-PCR of the TCR CDR3. MiXCR, run by TCRdb on the multiplex PCR reads, gives a single entry per CDR3 protein. The sample yields fewer than 650,000 distinct CDR3 sequences, 46% seen once.

Broader study findings: Most thyroid clonotypes that were expanded above 0.001 also turned up in blood.

The sequenced material came from peripheral blood or thyroid tissue (not recorded which). This TCR derives from an adult woman with Graves' disease, either hyperthyroidism or ophthalmopathy (not recorded which). This rearrangement joins TRBV2 to TRBJ1-4; D perhaps matches TRBD1 (6 bases). This CDR3 is CASRDRGGATNEKLFF. CDR3 coding DNA: TGTGCCAGCCGCGATAGGGGGGGGGCAACTAATGAAAAACTGTTTTTT. The full variable domain, in which reference TRBV2 and TRBJ1-4 provide the parts outside the CDR3, is EPEVTQTPSHQVTQMGQEVILRCVPISNHLYFYWYRQILGQKVEFLVSFYNNEISEKSEIFDDQFSVERPDGSNFTLKIRSTKLEDSAMYFCASRDRGGATNEKLFFGSGTQLSVL.